The sequence of this T cell receptor (beta chain) was determined in a study of shared clonotypes between healthy human individuals. Recent vaccinations or acute infections were absent in the healthy HIV-negative adult donors. Of note for this clone: Its antigen remains unknown.

Findings of the study overall: Researchers found naive subsets generally carried larger estimated richness than memory subsets. Non-shared clonotypes were found to have lower generation probabilities than the clonotypes that were shared by all four of the sorted-subset donors.

Sequencing was performed with immunoSEQ multiplex PCR; in TCRdb, only in-frame clones are kept and a portion is missing. The table includes some 700,000 clones, less than 95% detected once. Sequencing used memory CD8+ T cells from PBMCs. Subset meaning: CD45RO+ cells pooled with CCR7-negative TemRA cells. The TCR comes from a young man in good health. Some clones in this sample may be carry-over from other donors' samples.

In DNA, the CDR3 is TGTGCCAGCAGTGATGGGGCGGTGGTCTATGGCTACACCTTC. Translated: CASSDGAVVYGYTF. The chain uses TRBV6-1 and TRBJ1-2; possibly TRBD1 for D (5 bases). From germline, CDR1 is MNHNS and CDR2 SASEGT. Trimming pared 3 bases from V and 4 bases from J, leaving 12 bases between. The CDR3 is made up of 14 amino acids.